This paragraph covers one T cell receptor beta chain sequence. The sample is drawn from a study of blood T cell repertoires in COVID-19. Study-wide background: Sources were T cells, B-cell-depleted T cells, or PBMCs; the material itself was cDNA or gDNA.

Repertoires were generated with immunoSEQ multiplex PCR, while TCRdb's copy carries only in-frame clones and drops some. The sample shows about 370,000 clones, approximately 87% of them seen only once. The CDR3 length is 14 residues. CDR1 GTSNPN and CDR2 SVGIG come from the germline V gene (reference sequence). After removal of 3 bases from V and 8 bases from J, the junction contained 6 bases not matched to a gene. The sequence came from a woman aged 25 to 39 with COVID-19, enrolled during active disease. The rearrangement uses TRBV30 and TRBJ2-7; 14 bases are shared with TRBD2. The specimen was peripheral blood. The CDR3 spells CAWRETSGRDKQYF. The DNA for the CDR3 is TGTGCCTGGAGGGAGACTAGCGGGAGGGATAAGCAGTACTTC.